These 28 T cell receptor beta chains share one sample of origin, sequenced in a study of response to subunit inactivated influenza vaccine. Each CDR3 protein is one row after TCRdb ran MiXCR on the RT-PCR reads. The data contain hundreds of thousands of distinct CDR3 sequences, about 18% of them seen just once; the ten biggest clones take up under 13%. This material consisted of PBMCs from blood, taken about 5 days after vaccination. The origin of the receptors is a man aged 45-65 years who received an inactivated influenza vaccine.

This clonotype turned up a few times. CDR3 sequence: CSARDPLGRSTDTQYF. CDR3 DNA sequence: TGCAGTGCTAGAGACCCCTTAGGCAGGTCGACAGATACGCAGTATTTT. V gene TRBV20-1 combines with J gene TRBJ2-3, with D hard to call. V was cut by 0 bases and J by 3 bases, with 16 bases left in between. This CDR3 is 16 amino acids long. Germline V gives CDR1 DFQATT, CDR2 SNEGSKA (reference sequence).

V is TRBV9 and J is TRBJ2-3; TRBD1 agrees at 10 bases. J was trimmed by 4 bases and V by 3 bases; bases with no gene match: 2. The CDR3 covers 14 residues. Germline values: CDR1 SGDLS, CDR2 YYNGEE. The CDR3 here is CASSAGQGPDTQYF. The CDR3 DNA sequence: TGTGCCAGCAGCGCGGGACAGGGGCCAGATACGCAGTATTTT.

The J gene is TRBJ1-4, the V gene TRBV28; 8 nucleotides agree with TRBD1. J lost 11 bases, V lost 6 bases, and 11 bases had no gene match. Germline CDR1 MDHEN, CDR2 SYDVKM. The CDR3 is 14 residues long. This CDR3 reads CASSRQGILGKLFF. The CDR3 DNA follows: TGTGCCAGCAGCAGACAGGGGATATTGGGTAAACTGTTTTTT.

This clonotype was counted at least ten times. This chain uses TRBV4-3 with TRBJ2-2; D gene ambiguous. Germline-derived CDR1 and CDR2 are LGHNA and YSLEER. Trimming stripped 3 bases from V and 6 bases from J, with 8 bases between. This CDR3 has 13 residues. The CDR3 bases are TGCGCCAGCAGCCAGGCAAATGCCGGGGAGCTGTTTTTT. It codes for CASSQANAGELFF.

V is TRBV3-1 and J is TRBJ2-7; a possible D gene is TRBD1 (6 bases). The CDR3 length is 16 residues. The germline gives CDR1 LGHDT, CDR2 YNNKEL (reference sequence). The germline V and J ends were trimmed by 4 bases and 5 bases, with 21 bases remaining between them. Here the CDR3 DNA reads TGTGCCAGCAGCCCAGGGACACCTCTAGGTTCCGACGAGCAGTACTTC. Protein: CASSPGTPLGSDEQYF.

This clonotype was detected many times. V usage is TRBV29-1 and J usage is TRBJ1-6, with a possible D match to TRBD1 (5 bases). This CDR3 is 12 amino acids long. Germline CDR1 SQVTM, CDR2 ANQGSEA. V gave up 4 bases and J gave up 7 bases, with 8 bases separating them. This CDR3 is CSVGDYNSPLHF. CDR3 nucleotide sequence: TGCAGCGTTGGGGACTACAATTCACCCCTCCACTTT.

The chain recombines TRBV5-1 with TRBJ1-1, with a weak D call TRBD1 (5 bases). The CDR3 spans 15 residues. The germline V gene has CDR1 SGHRS and CDR2 YFSETQ. The germline V and J ends were trimmed by 4 bases and 0 bases, with 13 bases remaining between them. CDR3 region: CASSPGRGLNTEAFF. In DNA, the CDR3 is TGCGCCAGCAGCCCTGGAAGGGGCCTGAACACTGAAGCTTTCTTT.

This clonotype has just a few counts. The chain is built from TRBV10-3 and TRBJ2-1, with 11 bases fitting TRBD2. Germline V gene lookup returns CDR1 ENHRY and CDR2 SYGVKD. Trimming removed 3 bases from V and 9 bases from J; junction bases left unmatched: 4. CDR3 length equals 14 residues. In nucleotides, the CDR3 is TGTGCCATCAGTGAAACTAGCGGGAGTGGTGAGCAGTTCTTC. Encoded protein: CAISETSGSGEQFF.

This chain uses TRBV6-5 with TRBJ1-5; 9 bases are shared with TRBD1. The CDR3 is made up of 15 amino acids. The germline CDR1 and CDR2 sequences are MNHEY and SVGAGI. J lost 6 bases, V lost 6 bases, and 9 bases had no gene match. CDR3 sequence reads: CASSSSTGGGQPQHF. The CDR3 DNA reads as TGTGCCAGCAGCTCCTCTACAGGGGGCGGTCAGCCCCAGCATTTT.

This clonotype was detected only a few times. The CDR3 does not end in the conserved phenylalanine or tryptophan, so this is likely a read error. The chain is built from TRBV11-2 and TRBJ1-1, with D unclear. CDR3 length: 13 amino acids. Germline values: CDR1 SGHAT, CDR2 FQNNGV. The germline V and J ends were trimmed by 1 base and 6 bases, with 9 bases remaining between them. CDR3 DNA: TGTGCCAGCAGCTTAGCTCTAAACTCTGAAGCTTTCGTT. It encodes CASSLALNSEAFV.

This clonotype has a handful of counts. The J gene is TRBJ2-2, the V gene TRBV11-2, with TRBD1 matching over 8 bases. There are 17 residues in the CDR3. Trimming removed 3 bases from V and 0 bases from J; junction bases left unmatched: 6. CDR1 SGHAT and CDR2 FQNNGV come from the germline V gene. CDR3: CASSLPGGVANTGELFF. The CDR3 nucleotides read TGTGCCAGCAGCTTGCCAGGGGGCGTCGCGAACACCGGGGAGCTGTTTTTT.

This clonotype was seen a handful of times. The genes are TRBV4-2 and TRBJ2-2; D is ambiguous. This CDR3 is built from 20 residues. V gave up 0 bases and J gave up 1 base, with 21 bases separating them. The V gene's germline CDR1 is LGHNA and CDR2 YNFKEQ. CDR3 protein: CASSQDMHAPGRLNTGELFF. The CDR3 nucleotides are TGTGCCAGCAGCCAAGATATGCATGCCCCAGGACGTTTGAACACCGGGGAGCTGTTTTTT.

There are many counts of this clonotype. V is TRBV7-9 and J is TRBJ2-1; possibly TRBD1 for D (5 bases). There are 13 residues in the CDR3. With 3 bases removed from V and 7 bases from J, the gap between germline ends came to 10 bases. Per the germline V gene, CDR1 is SEHNR and CDR2 is FQNEAQ (reference sequence). The CDR3 DNA sequence: TGTGCCAGCAGCTTCTCAGGGAATAATGAGCAGTTCTTC. Its translation: CASSFSGNNEQFF. Variable domain in full (rest from reference TRBV7-9 and TRBJ2-1): DTGVSQNPRHKITKRGQNVTFRCDPISEHNRLYWYRQTLGQGPEFLTYFQNEAQLEKSRLLSDRFSAERPKGSFSTLEIQRTEQGDSAMYLCASSFSGNNEQFFGPGTRLTVL.

This clonotype was picked up a small number of times. The chain's CDR3 is CASSFGQGDNEQFF. As DNA, the CDR3 is TGCGCCAGCAGCTTCGGACAGGGAGACAATGAGCAGTTCTTC. The V gene is TRBV5-1, the J gene TRBJ2-1; 8 bases map to TRBD1. V shed 2 bases, J shed 5 bases, and the junction held 3 bases outside the gene matches. Per the germline V gene, CDR1 is SGHRS and CDR2 is YFSETQ. This CDR3 contains 14 residues.

This chain joins TRBV6-1 and TRBJ2-2, with D perhaps being TRBD1 or TRBD2 (5 bases each). V was pared by 8 bases and J by 0 bases, with 25 bases between. The CDR3 runs to 19 residues. Germline V lookup: CDR1 MNHNS, CDR2 SASEGT. As DNA, the CDR3 is TGTGCCAGCGGAACAGGACGCGCGGGTCCCATATCGAACACCGGGGAGCTGTTTTTT. Translation: CASGTGRAGPISNTGELFF.

This clonotype was observed a few times. The chain couples TRBV20-1 to TRBJ2-1, with 10 bases matching TRBD1. Trimming took 6 bases from V and 4 from J; bases not matched to a gene: 15. The CDR3 has 17 residues. Germline CDR1 DFQATT, CDR2 SNEGSKA (reference sequence). The CDR3 DNA follows: TGCAGTGCCCCCACGGACTCGGACAGGGGGATGTACAATGAGCAGTTCTTC. Residues: CSAPTDSDRGMYNEQFF.

V gene TRBV7-6 combines with J gene TRBJ2-6, with a tentative D call TRBD2 (5 bases). CDR3 size: 18 residues. V was clipped by 0 bases and J by 0 bases, with 12 bases between them. Germline V lookup: CDR1 SGHVS, CDR2 FNYEAQ. The CDR3 DNA reads as TGTGCCAGCAGCTTAGCCTATGGAGGACTCTCTGGGGCCAACGTCCTGACTTTC. Translating gives CASSLAYGGLSGANVLTF.

The chain is built from TRBV6-5 and TRBJ2-6; D is unclear. V lost 3 bases and J lost 0, with 6 bases in between. CDR3 length equals 15 residues. Germline CDR1 reads MNHEY; CDR2 reads SVGAGI. CDR3 loop: CASSYRNSGANVLTF. CDR3 nucleotide sequence: TGTGCCAGCAGTTATCGGAACTCTGGGGCCAACGTCCTGACTTTC.

This clonotype was detected only once. The chain employs TRBV20-1 and TRBJ2-3; no firm D call. The CDR3 is 13 amino acids. Looked up from germline, CDR1 is DFQATT and CDR2 is SNEGSKA (reference sequence). V lost 4 bases, J lost 1 base, and 9 bases lay in between. CDR3 nucleotide sequence: TGCAGTGCTAAGGCTAAGGGCACAGATACGCAGTATTTT. It translates to CSAKAKGTDTQYF.

The chain has TRBV7-9 and TRBJ2-7; 8 bases match TRBD2. The CDR3 sequence is 17 residues long. V lost 5 bases, J lost 4 bases, and 16 bases stayed unmatched. Per germline, CDR1 SEHNR and CDR2 FQNEAQ (reference sequence). CDR3 sequence reads: CASSNSFGGGRRYEQYF. CDR3 coding DNA: TGTGCCAGCAGCAACTCGTTCGGGGGCGGGAGGAGGTACGAGCAGTACTTC.

In this sample, this clonotype turned up a few times. The V gene is TRBV6-1, the J gene TRBJ2-5, with a possible D match to TRBD1 (5 bases). Trimming stripped 1 base from V and 1 base from J, with 10 bases between. This CDR3 is 15 amino acids long. Germline V lookup: CDR1 MNHNS, CDR2 SASEGT. The CDR3 DNA reads TGTGCCAGCAGTGAAGGGGGCCTGGTCCAAGAGACCCAGTACTTC. Protein product: CASSEGGLVQETQYF.

V usage is TRBV9 and J usage is TRBJ2-3; D ambiguous. Germline V gives CDR1 SGDLS, CDR2 YYNGEE. The germline V and J ends were trimmed by 0 bases and 1 base, with 6 bases remaining between them. The CDR3 runs to 14 residues. The CDR3 coding sequence is TGTGCCAGCAGCGTAGGTATCGGCACAGATACGCAGTATTTT. Its protein product is CASSVGIGTDTQYF.

The chain uses TRBV20-1 and TRBJ2-5, with TRBD2 identical over 12 bases. V shed 6 bases, J shed 5 bases, and the junction held 4 bases outside the gene matches. There are 13 residues in the CDR3. The germline V gene has CDR1 DFQATT and CDR2 SNEGSKA (reference sequence). The CDR3 DNA is TGCAGTGCGACTAGCGGGAGTAGGGAGACCCAGTACTTC. Translation: CSATSGSRETQYF.

This clonotype was seen repeatedly, ten times or more. V and J are TRBV7-2 and TRBJ1-5, with a weak D call TRBD1 (5 bases). Trimming took 3 bases from V and 0 from J, leaving 9 bases between them. Looked up from germline, CDR1 is SGHTA and CDR2 is FQGNSA. The CDR3 consists of 15 residues. The CDR3 region has the DNA TGTGCCAGCAGCTTCCAGGGAGATAGCAATCAGCCCCAGCATTTT. Amino acids: CASSFQGDSNQPQHF. Together with reference TRBV7-2 and TRBJ1-5, the CDR3 gives the full variable domain: GAGVSQSPSNKVTEKGKDVELRCDPISGHTALYWYRQSLGQGLEFLIYFQGNSAPDKSGLPSDRFSAERTGGSVSTLTIQRTQQEDSAVYLCASSFQGDSNQPQHFGDGTRLSIL.

This clonotype was observed a few times. The chain couples TRBV4-3 to TRBJ2-1; 9 nucleotides agree with TRBD2. V lost 0 bases to trimming and J lost 4 bases; unmatched junction nucleotides: 7. Germline V gene data show CDR1 as LGHNA and CDR2 as YSLEER. CDR3 length: 17 residues. The CDR3: CASSQEGGLAGYNEQFF. In nucleotides, the CDR3 is TGCGCCAGCAGCCAAGAGGGGGGGCTAGCGGGGTACAATGAGCAGTTCTTC.

The rearrangement uses TRBV28 and TRBJ1-1, with D unclear. V was pared by 5 bases and J by 4 bases, with 14 bases between. The CDR3 has 14 amino acids. The germline V gene encodes CDR1 MDHEN and CDR2 SYDVKM. The CDR3 bases are TGTGCCAGCAGTCCAACAAGTCCCGGCACTGAAGCTTTCTTT. Translation: CASSPTSPGTEAFF.

This clonotype was observed at least ten times. The chain has TRBV20-1 and TRBJ2-7; D is possibly TRBD2 (7 bases). This CDR3 spans 14 amino acids. CDR1 and CDR2 (germline): DFQATT, SNEGSKA (reference sequence). Trimming shortened V by 5 bases and J by 2 bases, and 16 bases separated the two germline ends. Here the CDR3 reads CSAPEGGRAYEQYF. Here the CDR3 DNA reads TGCAGTGCTCCCGAGGGGGGGAGGGCCTACGAGCAGTACTTC.

This clonotype was recorded many times. The V and J genes are TRBV11-2 and TRBJ1-2; D uncertain. V dropped 5 bases and J dropped 4 bases, with 11 bases sitting between them. The CDR3 is 13 residues long. Germline lookup yields CDR1 SGHAT and CDR2 FQNNGV. Written as DNA, the CDR3 is TGTGCCAGCAGCCGAGGAGGGTCCTATGGCTACACCTTC. Protein product: CASSRGGSYGYTF.